This T cell receptor beta chain originates from a study of multiple sclerosis patients with progressive multifocal leukoencephalopathy (dated by TCRdb to the late 2010s). General notes on the study: The study examined peripheral T and B cells of MS patients who developed PML (4 under natalizumab, 1 after alemtuzumab) and treated patients who did not. Longitudinal follow-up was performed in two natalizumab-treated patients who later developed PML, from before therapy through 6 and 12 months to PML onset. The study was designed to detect JC virus-specific or public T-cell expansions arising at the time of PML onset. What the study reported, not specific to this receptor: When PML developed, neither common TRBV or TRBJ gene usage nor preferential TRBV-TRBJ pairings were detected. TRB clones with frequency above 0.5% were observed only in PML patients, but the clones expanded at PML onset were found to be already present before and during natalizumab therapy. Less diverse TRB repertoires in most PML patients were suggested by lower normalized Shannon entropy, whereas values near 1 were observed in the natalizumab-treated controls. Analysis was restricted to peripheral blood, although for natalizumab-associated PML, cerebrospinal fluid or brain lymphocytes might be more informative. Because the cohort was small and descriptive, it remained unclear whether the findings reflect JC virus infection or general immunocompromise.

The intended sense of this specimen's time point label: time of PML onset. In the paper's terms, the treatment or condition label means: on natalizumab therapy at sampling. PML diagnosis was based on clinical and MRI findings and was confirmed by detection of JC virus DNA in cerebrospinal fluid. PML in the natalizumab-treated patients developed after between about 15 and 56 months of natalizumab therapy. All listed patients had previously received interferon beta, and all PML patients were female. At the time of PML onset, T3 blood samples were collected. Isolation of peripheral blood mononuclear cells was performed by Ficoll-Hypaque density gradient centrifugation. The CDR3 starts with the cysteine, ends with the phenylalanine, and has 22 residues. Only the CDR3 DNA stays, 66 bases, in frame from base 1. After removal of 0 bases from V and 1 base from J, the junction retains 16 bases not matched to a gene. Based on the germline V gene, the CDR1 and CDR2 sequences are MGHRA and YSYEKL.

This clone has more than one count but fewer than ten. The target of this receptor is not known. No base qualities exist here, and no much larger clone lies one base off it. Amplification of TRB CDR3 regions from genomic DNA was performed at survey-level depth using the immunoSEQ two-step multiplex PCR. Each PCR was spiked with synthetic inline TR CDR3 controls spanning all V-J pairings to estimate template counts and remove amplification bias. Reads were processed so that amplification and sequencing bias were reduced, and quantification was performed against synthetic TR CDR3 analogs. The paper's processing steps were these. Raw data were processed in ImmunoSEQ Analyzer, with out-of-frame sequences and CDR3s containing stop codons removed, and gene names were assigned according to IMGT nomenclature. Repertoire diversity was summarized as normalized Shannon entropy, defined as 1 minus Pielou's evenness. TRB sequences were treated as identical only when sharing V gene, J gene and CDR3. Public PML clonotypes were CDR3s shared by two or more PML-onset samples but absent earlier, in controls, and in public databases. Positional CDR3 amino acid composition was analyzed in Skylign with the observed count method. In TCRdb, the immuneACCESS table is reduced to in-frame sequences with V and J assigned. These tables do not hold every clone; where another copy was compared, an unresolved V gene accounts for under half, and the others remain unexplained. V and J calls and clone size are copied from that table; D and trimming were computed from the DNA. This sample gives about 33,000 clones in total; less than 90% of them show up just once. Around 3.1% of the sample goes to the ten largest clones.

Recombination connected TRBV4-1 to TRBJ2-1, with TRBD2 identical over 12 junction bases. The source is a human donor with progressive multifocal leukoencephalopathy. The source material was PBMCs, sampled from a patient treated with natalizumab. In nucleotides, the sequence is TGCGCCAGCAGCCAAGATCCCATGACTAGCGGGAGCTTTTTAGCGTCCTACAATGAGCAGTTCTTC. Translated, it gives CASSQDPMTSGSFLASYNEQFF.